The next 14 T cell receptor beta chains were all read from a single sample in a study of shared clonotypes between healthy human individuals. The protocol was immunoSEQ multiplex PCR, while the TCRdb copy is restricted to in-frame clones and leaves out a portion. The sample carries approximately 710,000 clones, about 92% recorded once. Sequencing used memory CD8+ T cells from PBMCs. Subset given: CD45RO+ cells pooled with CCR7-negative TemRA cells. The source of these receptors is a man in his late teens or twenties in good health. Some clones in this sample may be carry-over from other donors' samples.

The rearrangement links TRBV27 to TRBJ2-7; TRBD2 aligns across 8 bases. Trimming removed 5 bases from V and 3 bases from J; junction bases left unmatched: 12. CDR3 size: 16 residues. Germline assignment: CDR1 MNHEY and CDR2 SMNVEV (reference sequence). The CDR3 reads CASSAEPSGSLYEQYF. The CDR3 nucleotides are TGTGCCAGCAGTGCAGAGCCCAGCGGGAGTCTCTACGAGCAGTACTTC.

The V and J genes are TRBV2 and TRBJ2-3; 7 bases fit TRBD2. The CDR3 is 14 residues long. V shed 6 bases, J shed 0 bases, and the junction held 3 bases outside the gene matches. Germline values: CDR1 SNHLY, CDR2 FYNNEI. Here the CDR3 reads CASSGGYSTDTQYF. In DNA, the CDR3 is TGTGCCAGCAGCGGGGGGTATAGCACAGATACGCAGTATTTT.

This clone was counted a few times. The chain is built from TRBV11-2 and TRBJ2-2; D is unresolved. CDR3 length: 11 amino acids. The V and J ends lost 1 base and 7 bases respectively, with 1 base between them. CDR1 is SGHAT, CDR2 FQNNGV, per germline. CDR3 in amino acids: CASSLVGELFF. CDR3 sequence (DNA): TGTGCCAGCAGCTTAGTCGGGGAGCTGTTTTTT.

The chain employs TRBV5-1 and TRBJ1-1; D remains unclear. The CDR3 length is 13 residues. Deletions cut 0 bases from V and 1 base from J, with 4 bases between. The V gene's germline CDR1 is SGHRS and CDR2 YFSETQ. CDR3: CASSLGENTEAFF. CDR3 nucleotide sequence: TGCGCCAGCAGCTTGGGCGAGAACACTGAAGCTTTCTTT. Filled out from reference TRBV5-1 and TRBJ1-1, the complete variable domain reads KAGVTQTPRYLIKTRGQQVTLSCSPISGHRSVSWYQQTPGQGLQFLFEYFSETQRNKGNFPGRFSGRQFSNSRSEMNVSTLELGDSALYLCASSLGENTEAFFGQGTRLTVV.

The V and J genes are TRBV7-9 and TRBJ2-1; possibly TRBD1 for D (6 bases). V lost 4 bases and J 0 bases, leaving 13 bases between the germline ends. The CDR3 spans 16 residues. The germline V gene has CDR1 SEHNR and CDR2 FQNEAQ (reference sequence). CDR3 in amino acids: CASSSRDKSSYNEQFF. In DNA, the CDR3 is TGTGCCAGCAGCTCCCGGGACAAGAGCTCCTACAATGAGCAGTTCTTC.

The CDR3 coding sequence is TGTGCCAGCAGCGGGAAGACTAGCGGGGTCCAAGAGACCCAGTACTTC. Amino acid sequence: CASSGKTSGVQETQYF. The chain combines TRBV13 with TRBJ2-5; 11 positions agree with TRBD2. CDR1 PRHDT and CDR2 FYEKMQ come from the germline V gene (reference sequence). V gave up 5 bases and J gave up 1 base; unmatched junction bases: 6. There are 16 residues in the CDR3.

The rearrangement joins TRBV4-3 to TRBJ2-7, with a tentative D call TRBD2 (5 bases). Germline CDR1 and CDR2: LGHNA and YSLEER. The V and J ends lost 0 bases and 3 bases respectively, with 15 bases between them. CDR3 length equals 16 residues. As DNA, the CDR3 is TGCGCCAGCAGCCAAGATCTTTCCCCGGACTTCTACGAGCAGTACTTC. Its protein product is CASSQDLSPDFYEQYF.

The chain uses TRBV9 and TRBJ2-1, with TRBD2 identical over 9 bases. Germline V lookup: CDR1 SGDLS, CDR2 YYNGEE. V lost 3 bases, J lost 0 bases, and 10 bases stayed unmatched. The CDR3 is made up of 18 amino acids. The CDR3 protein is CASSEGLALPSSYNEQFF. Here the CDR3 DNA reads TGTGCCAGCAGCGAGGGACTAGCCTTGCCTAGCTCCTACAATGAGCAGTTCTTC.

This chain connects TRBV6-5 to TRBJ2-3, with 10 nucleotides matching TRBD2. Germline V CDR1 and CDR2: MNHEY, SVGAGI. This CDR3 contains 14 residues. Trimming at V came to 6 bases and at J to 6 bases, leaving 6 bases not matched to a gene. The DNA of the CDR3 is TGTGCCAGCAGGACAGCGGGAGGGCCGGATACGCAGTATTTT. This translates into CASRTAGGPDTQYF.

This clone occurred once. The gene calls are TRBV27 and TRBJ2-3, with no clear D. The CDR3 has 14 residues. Deletions cut 2 bases from V and 6 bases from J, with 12 bases between. Germline V lookup: CDR1 MNHEY, CDR2 SMNVEV (reference sequence). The CDR3 sequence: CASSLSRSGDTQYF. The CDR3 DNA sequence: TGTGCCAGCAGTTTAAGTCGCTCCGGGGATACGCAGTATTTT.

The chain couples TRBV27 to TRBJ2-1; 12 nucleotides match TRBD2. The CDR3 is 18 amino acids. Trimming took 5 bases from V and 9 from J; bases not matched to a gene: 17. CDR1 MNHEY and CDR2 SMNVEV come from the germline V gene (reference sequence). Here the CDR3 DNA reads TGTGCCAGCAGTCCAATAACGGGTCTAGCGGGAGGGCCCGGTGAGCAGTTCTTC. It is translated as CASSPITGLAGGPGEQFF.

The gene calls are TRBV28 and TRBJ1-1, with D possibly being TRBD1 (6 bases). The germline V and J ends were trimmed by 6 bases and 1 base, with 15 bases remaining between them. This CDR3 is built from 15 residues. CDR1 and CDR2 (germline): MDHEN, SYDVKM. In DNA form, the CDR3 reads TGTGCCAGCAGCCCATACAGGGCTCGGAACACTGAAGCTTTCTTT. Its protein is CASSPYRARNTEAFF.

The CDR3 spells CASSLSGISSYNEQFF. CDR3 DNA sequence: TGTGCCAGCAGCTTATCGGGGATAAGCTCCTACAATGAGCAGTTCTTC. The rearrangement uses TRBV7-8 and TRBJ2-1, with D possibly being TRBD2 (5 bases). CDR1 is SGHVS and CDR2 is FQNEAQ in the germline V gene. The CDR3 consists of 16 residues. V was clipped by 2 bases and J by 0 bases, with 11 bases between them.

CDR3: CASSLPRQGASNEKLFF. CDR3 DNA: TGTGCCAGCAGCTTACCGAGACAGGGAGCGTCTAATGAAAAACTGTTTTTT. The V and J genes are TRBV7-9 and TRBJ1-4, with 7 bases fitting TRBD1. This CDR3 comprises 17 residues. Losses at the gene ends were 2 bases for V and 3 bases for J; bases not matched to a gene: 9. Germline CDR1 and CDR2: SEHNR and FQNEAQ (reference sequence).